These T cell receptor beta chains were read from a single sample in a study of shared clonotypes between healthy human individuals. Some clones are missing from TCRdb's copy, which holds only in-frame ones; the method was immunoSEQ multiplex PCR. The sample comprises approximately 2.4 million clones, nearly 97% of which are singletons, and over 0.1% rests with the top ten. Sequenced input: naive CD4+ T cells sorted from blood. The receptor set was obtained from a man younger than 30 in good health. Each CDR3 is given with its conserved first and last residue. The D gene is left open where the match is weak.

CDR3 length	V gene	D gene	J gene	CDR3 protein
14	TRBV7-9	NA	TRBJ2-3	CASSLGVGVDTQYF
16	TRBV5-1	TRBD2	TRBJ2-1	CASSLLTSGGADEQFF
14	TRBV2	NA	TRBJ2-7	CASSDTRVPYEQYF
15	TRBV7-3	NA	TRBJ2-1	CASSLTGGSYNEQFF
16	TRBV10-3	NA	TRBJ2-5	CAISESRGEPQETQYF
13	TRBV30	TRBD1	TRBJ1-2	CAWSGQGNYGYTF
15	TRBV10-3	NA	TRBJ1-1	CAISDGGGFGTEAFF
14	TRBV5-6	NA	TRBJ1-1	CASSLGQRDTEAFF
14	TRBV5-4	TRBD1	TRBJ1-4	CASSNQGAGEKLFF
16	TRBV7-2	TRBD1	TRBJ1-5	CASSPQQGDGNQPQHF